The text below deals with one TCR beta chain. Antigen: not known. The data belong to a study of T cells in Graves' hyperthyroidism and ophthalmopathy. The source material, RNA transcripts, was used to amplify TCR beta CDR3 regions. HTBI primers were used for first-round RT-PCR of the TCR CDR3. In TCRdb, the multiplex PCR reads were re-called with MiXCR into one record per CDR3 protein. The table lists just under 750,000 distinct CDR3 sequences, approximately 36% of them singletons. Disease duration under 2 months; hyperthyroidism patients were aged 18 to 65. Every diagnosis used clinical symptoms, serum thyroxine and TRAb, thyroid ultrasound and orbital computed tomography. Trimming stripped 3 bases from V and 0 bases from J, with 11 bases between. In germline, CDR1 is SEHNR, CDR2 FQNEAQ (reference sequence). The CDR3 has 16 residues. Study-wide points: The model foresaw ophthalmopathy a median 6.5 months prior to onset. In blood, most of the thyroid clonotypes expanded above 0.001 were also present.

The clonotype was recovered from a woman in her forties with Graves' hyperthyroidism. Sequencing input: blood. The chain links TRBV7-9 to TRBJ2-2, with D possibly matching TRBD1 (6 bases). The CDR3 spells CASSLRGNANTGELFF. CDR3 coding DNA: TGTGCCAGCAGCTTGAGGGGGAACGCGAACACCGGGGAGCTGTTTTTT.